This T cell receptor (beta chain) originates from a study of blood T cell repertoires in COVID-19. The overall study: COVID-19 samples from acute and convalescent phases originated in the United States, Italy and Spain. T cells, B-cell-depleted T cells, or PBMCs provided the cDNA or gDNA that served as material.

Per the study methods: Nucleated cell number was recorded as an estimate derived from reference gene primer amplification. TCRdb's table, derived via immunoSEQ multiplex PCR, lists solely in-frame clones and lacks some. V, J and clone size were drawn from that table, and D and trimming were deduced from the DNA. The sample holds about 110,000 clones, 80% to 90% seen once. This CDR3 is built from 15 residues. Losses at the gene ends were 1 base for V and 5 bases for J; bases not matched to a gene: 4. CDR1 is SGDLS and CDR2 is YYNGEE in the germline V gene. The receptor's source is a human donor in a cohort sampled during active COVID-19. The sequenced material came from peripheral blood. This chain connects TRBV9 to TRBJ2-2; 8 bases map to TRBD1. CDR3 nucleotides: TGTGCCAGCAGCGTAAGAGACAGGGGAACCGGGGAGCTGTTTTTT. It is translated as CASSVRDRGTGELFF.